This T cell receptor (beta chain) comes out of a study of shared clonotypes between healthy human individuals. V lost 2 bases, J lost 3 bases, and 3 bases stayed unmatched. Germline loops: CDR1 GTSNPN, CDR2 SVGIG (reference sequence). This CDR3 spans 14 amino acids. Data came from immunoSEQ multiplex PCR; TCRdb stores just in-frame clones and leaves some out. The sample lists 850,000 to 1,100,000 clones, approximately 75% occurring once. V and J are TRBV30 and TRBJ2-5; TRBD2 matches at 10 bases. The sequence was collected from a man aged 18 to 29 in good health. Some clones in this sample may be carry-over from other donors' samples. Sequencing input: memory CD4+ T cells from PBMCs. Subset described: CD45RA-negative fraction. CDR3 nucleotide sequence: TGTGCCTGGAGTACCGGACTAGCGGAAGAGACCCAGTACTTC. This translates into CAWSTGLAEETQYF.